These T cell receptor beta chains were read from a single sample in a study of shared clonotypes between healthy human individuals. Assay used: immunoSEQ multiplex PCR; TCRdb lists only in-frame clones, some missing. The sample contains just over 2,000,000 clones, about 95% of which appear only once. Sequencing input: naive CD8+ T cells sorted from blood. These receptors all stem from a man younger than 35 in good health. Each CDR3 is given with its conserved first and last residue. D genes are given only for firm matches. Not every row has a clone size; where given, it reads once, few, many or a size class.

>TRBD1|TRBV7-7|TRBJ2-2|.
CASSPNRDRVNTGELFF
TGTGCTAGCAGCCCCAACCGGGACAGGGTGAACACCGGGGAGCTGTTTTTT
>TRBD2|TRBV28|TRBJ2-3|.
CASRHLAGVPDTQYF
TGTGCCAGCCGCCACTTAGCGGGAGTACCAGATACGCAGTATTTT
>TRBD1|TRBV27|TRBJ1-4|once
CASSLQGVMGEKLFF
TGTGCCAGCAGTTTACAGGGGGTCATGGGTGAAAAACTGTTTTTT
>.|TRBV7-9|TRBJ2-1|.
CAIENPYNEQFF
TGTGCCATAGAGAACCCCTACAATGAGCAGTTCTTC
>.|TRBV10-2|TRBJ2-7|.
CASSEGELYEQYF
TGCGCCAGCAGTGAGGGAGAACTCTACGAGCAGTACTTC
>.|TRBV5-6|TRBJ2-2|.
CASSLTTSTGELFF
TGTGCCAGCAGCTTGACAACATCTACCGGGGAGCTGTTTTTT
>.|TRBV28|TRBJ1-5|.
CASSLSIGGGQPQHF
TGTGCCAGCAGTTTAAGTATAGGGGGAGGTCAGCCCCAGCATTTT
>.|TRBV5-6|TRBJ1-1|once
CASSSSPGTEAFF
TGTGCCAGCAGCTCCTCCCCGGGGACTGAAGCTTTCTTT
>TRBD2|TRBV2|TRBJ2-2|.
CASSEGSGRAGTGELFF
TGTGCCAGCAGTGAGGGTAGCGGGAGGGCCGGCACCGGGGAGCTGTTTTTT
>TRBD2|TRBV5-1|TRBJ2-1|.
CASSFWSGGAYNEQFF
TGCGCCAGCAGCTTTTGGAGCGGGGGGGCTTACAATGAGCAGTTCTTC
>.|TRBV2|TRBJ1-1|.
CGGPMNTEAFF
TGTGGGGGGCCCATGAACACTGAAGCTTTCTTT
>.|TRBV14|TRBJ1-1|.
CASSQDELRRVGAFF
TGTGCCAGCAGCCAAGATGAGCTTCGAAGGGTAGGAGCTTTCTTT
>.|TRBV16|TRBJ2-6|.
CASSPSGSSGANVLTF
TGTGCCAGCAGCCCTTCGGGGAGCTCTGGGGCCAACGTCCTGACTTTC
>TRBD2|TRBV4-3|TRBJ2-1|once
CASSPKTRLAVYNEQFF
TGCGCCAGCAGCCCTAAAACAAGACTAGCGGTCTACAATGAGCAGTTCTTC
>TRBD2|TRBV5-1|TRBJ2-2|.
CASSIGLAGLNTGELFF
TGCGCCAGCAGCATTGGACTAGCGGGGCTAAACACCGGGGAGCTGTTTTTT
>TRBD2|TRBV5-4|TRBJ2-7|.
CASSLGLAGAGEQYF
TGTGCCAGCAGCTTGGGGCTAGCGGGAGCAGGCGAGCAGTACTTC
>.|TRBV5-6|TRBJ2-2|.
CASSPGVEAGELFF
TGTGCCAGCAGCCCTGGTGTTGAGGCCGGGGAGCTGTTTTTT
>.|TRBV9|TRBJ1-1|.
CASRKMGSTEAFF
TGTGCCAGCAGAAAAATGGGCTCCACTGAAGCTTTCTTT
>TRBD1|TRBV6-6|TRBJ2-7|.
CAARPKDRPSYEQYF
TGTGCCGCCCGACCGAAGGACAGGCCCTCCTACGAGCAGTACTTC
>.|TRBV10-1|TRBJ2-3|.
CASSEVGLGSADTQYF
TGCGCCAGCAGTGAGGTGGGTCTCGGATCGGCAGATACGCAGTATTTT
>TRBD1|TRBV28|TRBJ2-7|.
CASSFGQGGYYEQYF
TGTGCCAGCAGTTTTGGACAGGGGGGGTATTACGAGCAGTACTTC
>TRBD1|TRBV13|TRBJ2-5|once
CASRLSPGTGKETQYF
TGTGCCAGCAGATTAAGTCCCGGGACAGGAAAAGAGACCCAGTACTTC
>TRBD2|TRBV27|TRBJ2-7|.
CASSLGLAVREQYF
TGTGCCAGCAGTTTAGGACTAGCGGTACGTGAGCAGTACTTC
>.|TRBV4-2|TRBJ2-7|.
CASSQEAQPLLEQYF
TGTGCCAGCAGCCAAGAGGCACAACCCCTACTCGAGCAGTACTTC
>.|TRBV7-5|TRBJ1-5|.
CARSSRSQPQHF
TGTGCCAGAAGCTCCCGGAGTCAGCCCCAGCATTTT
>.|TRBV4-3|TRBJ2-7|.
CASSQDLTFYEQYF
TGCGCCAGCAGCCAAGATCTAACATTCTACGAGCAGTACTTC
>TRBD1|TRBV7-6|TRBJ1-4|.
CASSFDGQGLDEKLFF
TGTGCCAGCAGCTTCGACGGACAGGGTTTAGATGAAAAACTGTTTTTT
>.|TRBV27|TRBJ2-7|.
CASSLRGAGTYEQYF
TGTGCCAGCAGTTTAAGGGGCGCGGGGACCTACGAGCAGTACTTC
>TRBD1|TRBV7-9|TRBJ2-5|.
CASSVRDSIETQYF
TGTGCCAGCAGCGTCCGGGACAGTATTGAGACCCAGTACTTC